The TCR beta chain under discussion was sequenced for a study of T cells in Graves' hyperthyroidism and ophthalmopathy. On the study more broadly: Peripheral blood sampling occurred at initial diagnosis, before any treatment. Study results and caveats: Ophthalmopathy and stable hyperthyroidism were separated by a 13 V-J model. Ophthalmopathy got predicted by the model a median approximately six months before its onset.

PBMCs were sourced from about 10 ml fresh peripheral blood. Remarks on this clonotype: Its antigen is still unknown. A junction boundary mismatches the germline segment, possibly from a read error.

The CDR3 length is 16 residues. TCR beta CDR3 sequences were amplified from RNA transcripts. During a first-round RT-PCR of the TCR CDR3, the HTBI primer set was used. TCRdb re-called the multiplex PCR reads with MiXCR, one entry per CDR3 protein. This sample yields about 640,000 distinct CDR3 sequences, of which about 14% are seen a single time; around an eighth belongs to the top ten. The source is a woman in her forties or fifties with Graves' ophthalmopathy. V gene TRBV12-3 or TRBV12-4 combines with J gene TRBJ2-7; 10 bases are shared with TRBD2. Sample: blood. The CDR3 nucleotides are TGTGCCGGCAGTCTTGGGGGGCTAGCGGGAGCCTACGAGCAGTACTTC. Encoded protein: CAGSLGGLAGAYEQYF.